This TCR beta chain was sequenced for a study of response to subunit inactivated influenza vaccine. TCRdb fed the RT-PCR reads into MiXCR, producing one record per CDR3 protein. This sample has 430,000 or so distinct CDR3 sequences, with about a tenth found just once. Deletions cut 4 bases from V and 4 bases from J, with 13 bases between. CDR3 size: 14 residues. Germline CDR1 is SGHVS and CDR2 is FQNEAQ. The chain combines TRBV7-8 with TRBJ1-2; D is unresolved. This clonotype was sampled from a man aged 50 to 60 who received an inactivated influenza vaccine. Material: PBMCs from blood, obtained 45 days after vaccination. The DNA of the CDR3 is TGTGCCAGCAGCTCCGACAAAGGGTTCTATGGCTACACCTTC. Translated: CASSSDKGFYGYTF. Looking up the rest from reference TRBV7-8 and TRBJ1-2 gives the full variable domain: GAGVSQSPRYKVAKRGQDVALRCDPISGHVSLFWYQQALGQGPEFLTYFQNEAQLDKSGLPSDRFFAERPEGSVSTLKIQRTQQEDSAVYLCASSSDKGFYGYTFGSGTRLTVV.